These 13 T cell receptor beta chains were all obtained from the same sample, sequenced in a study of cytomegalovirus exposure and HLA in healthy donors. PCR amplification relied on 60 Vbeta primers (plus 13 Jbeta primers). Sequenced by immunoSEQ multiplex PCR; TCRdb stores in-frame clones only, minus some. This table has some 150,000 clones, less than 80% appearing once. The sample comprised PBMCs. These receptors were obtained from a man aged 45-65 years in good health and CMV-seropositive.

This clone has a single count. The rearrangement joins TRBV5-1 to TRBJ2-3; 9 bases match TRBD2. The ends lost 4 bases at V and 4 bases at J; junction bases unmatched: 16. Per the germline V gene, CDR1 is SGHRS and CDR2 is YFSETQ. The CDR3 spans 18 residues. CDR3 in amino acids: CASSGRGAGGGGPDTQYF. Here the CDR3 DNA reads TGCGCCAGCAGCGGACGCGGGGCAGGCGGGGGGGGCCCAGATACGCAGTATTTT.

The gene calls are TRBV7-3 and TRBJ2-2; the D gene is possibly TRBD2 (7 bases). This CDR3 has 16 amino acids. Trimming took 5 bases from V and 4 from J, leaving 17 bases between them. CDR1 is SGHTA, CDR2 FQGTGA, per germline. For the CDR3, the DNA is TGTGCCAGCAGCCCTGGGGGGGGGCGTAGCACCGGGGAGCTGTTTTTT. Translation: CASSPGGGRSTGELFF.

The rearrangement joins TRBV5-1 to TRBJ2-5; tentatively, D is TRBD1 (6 bases). The CDR3 runs 14 residues. Per the germline V gene, CDR1 is SGHRS and CDR2 is YFSETQ. The V end lost 1 base, the J end lost 5 bases, and 12 bases lay between the germline ends. This chain's CDR3 is CASSLSTGLETQYF. The CDR3 DNA sequence: TGCGCCAGCAGCTTGAGTACAGGGTTGGAGACCCAGTACTTC.

The rearrangement links TRBV12-5 to TRBJ1-2, with 8 bases fitting TRBD1. V lost 5 bases to trimming and J lost 7 bases; unmatched junction nucleotides: 3. This CDR3 region has 12 residues. Germline CDR1 and CDR2: LGHNT and FRNRAP. DNA for the CDR3: TGTGCTAGTGGTCTTACAGGGGGTGGCTACACCTTC. Its translation: CASGLTGGGYTF.

The chain links TRBV19 to TRBJ2-5, with 12 nucleotides matching TRBD2. Germline assignment: CDR1 LNHDA and CDR2 SQIVND (reference sequence). The CDR3 has 16 amino acids. V was pared by 2 bases and J by 2 bases, with 3 bases of the junction left unmatched. In DNA form, the CDR3 reads TGTGCCAGTAGTATAAGCACTAGCGGGGGGCAAGAGACCCAGTACTTC. Protein sequence: CASSISTSGGQETQYF.

The rearrangement joins TRBV4-3 to TRBJ2-4; D unresolved. Trimming took off 0 bases at V and 1 base at J, with 16 bases between the two ends. CDR3 length: 18 amino acids. Germline V CDR1 and CDR2: LGHNA, YSLEER. The CDR3: CASSQDVRGAQAKNIQYF. DNA for the CDR3: TGCGCCAGCAGCCAAGACGTTCGTGGCGCACAGGCCAAAAACATTCAGTACTTC.

The chain is built from TRBV15 and TRBJ1-4; 11 positions match TRBD1. The CDR3 covers 15 residues. V trimming: 6 bases; J trimming: 5 bases; junction bases outside the gene matches: 5. Looked up from germline, CDR1 is LNHNV and CDR2 is YYDKDF (reference sequence). The CDR3 nucleotides read TGTGCCACCAGTAGGACAGGGGGCCAGAATGAAAAACTGTTTTTT. This codes for CATSRTGGQNEKLFF.

This chain links TRBV19 with TRBJ2-7, with 7 bases fitting TRBD1. The germline gives CDR1 LNHDA, CDR2 SQIVND (reference sequence). This CDR3 is built from 16 residues. The V segment lost 5 bases and the J segment 3 bases; nucleotides outside the gene matches: 13. In nucleotides, the CDR3 is TGTGCCAGTAGTTCCCGAGGGACAGTTTCCATCTACGAGCAGTACTTC. It is translated as CASSSRGTVSIYEQYF.

The CDR3 reads CASSLGLAGKTTDTQYF. The CDR3 nucleotides are TGTGCCAGCAGCCTAGGGCTAGCGGGAAAAACCACAGATACGCAGTATTTT. V gene TRBV9 combines with J gene TRBJ2-3; 9 nucleotides agree with TRBD2. In germline, CDR1 is SGDLS, CDR2 YYNGEE. The CDR3 extends over 17 amino acids. With 4 bases clipped from V and 2 bases from J, the junction kept 11 bases outside the gene matches.

This rearrangement joins TRBV5-1 to TRBJ1-1; 9 nucleotides line up with TRBD1. The CDR3 length is 14 residues. Germline CDR1 SGHRS, CDR2 YFSETQ. Losses at the gene ends were 5 bases for V and 4 bases for J; bases not matched to a gene: 6. For the CDR3, the DNA is TGCGCCAGCAGAGGACAGGGGTTGGGCACTGAAGCTTTCTTT. This gives the protein CASRGQGLGTEAFF.

This clone was detected a few times. The V and J genes are TRBV10-3 and TRBJ2-7; D remains unclear. V was clipped by 3 bases and J by 3 bases, with 9 bases between them. The length of the CDR3 is 13 residues. Germline V CDR1 and CDR2: ENHRY, SYGVKD. CDR3 nucleotide sequence: TGTGCCATCAGTGATGGGCTTGTCTACGAGCAGTACTTC. Encoded protein: CAISDGLVYEQYF.

V gene TRBV6-1 combines with J gene TRBJ2-7; 10 positions match TRBD2. There are 15 residues in the CDR3. Looked up from germline, CDR1 is MNHNS and CDR2 is SASEGT. J lost 2 bases, V lost 2 bases, and 3 bases had no gene match. CDR3 sequence reads: CASSELAGVAYEQYF. CDR3 sequence (DNA): TGTGCCAGCAGTGAACTAGCGGGAGTAGCCTACGAGCAGTACTTC.

The chain links TRBV10-2 to TRBJ1-5, with a tentative D call TRBD1 (5 bases). Germline V gives CDR1 WSHSY, CDR2 SAAADI. Trimming left V 3 bases short and J 0 bases short, with 9 bases between. CDR3 length equals 15 residues. The CDR3 region is CASSERGYSNQPQHF. CDR3 nucleotides: TGCGCCAGCAGTGAACGGGGGTATAGCAATCAGCCCCAGCATTTT.